Listed below are T cell receptor beta chains from one sample, sequenced in a study of blood T cell repertoires in COVID-19. The repertoire was sequenced with immunoSEQ multiplex PCR; TCRdb's copy has only in-frame clones and lacks some. The sample carries roughly 230,000 clones, approximately 81% recorded once. Specimen: peripheral blood. All receptors come from a woman older than 75 with acute or convalescent COVID-19. Both conserved end residues are part of each CDR3. The D gene is left open where the match is weak. Rows may omit the clone size; those that give it use once, few, many or a size class.

v_call	cdr3_length	clone_size	j_call	d_call	cdr3_nt	cdr3_aa
TRBV5-1	15	NA	TRBJ2-7	TRBD2	TGCGCCAGCAGCTTGGGGACTAGCGGGGCGAGGGAGCAGTACTTC	CASSLGTSGAREQYF
TRBV7-2	15	once	TRBJ1-2	NA	TGTGCCAGCAGCTACGTCCCTGACAGCGTCTATGGCTACACCTTC	CASSYVPDSVYGYTF
TRBV11-2	12	NA	TRBJ2-7	NA	TGTGCCAGCAGATTGGACAGCTACGAGCAGTACTTC	CASRLDSYEQYF
TRBV6-2/TRBV6-3	15	once	TRBJ2-7	TRBD1	TGTGCCAGCAGTGATGGACAGGGTTTTCGATACGAGCAGTACTTC	CASSDGQGFRYEQYF
TRBV5-5	15	few	TRBJ1-2	NA	TGTGCCAGCAGCTTGGGGCCCCGGGGGGACTATGGCTACACCTTC	CASSLGPRGDYGYTF
TRBV5-1	15	NA	TRBJ2-5	TRBD1	TGCGCCAGCAGCTTGGAGGACAGGGGGCGCCAGACCCAGTACTTC	CASSLEDRGRQTQYF
TRBV19	16	NA	TRBJ1-5	NA	TGTGCCAGTAGTATAGAAAGGGGCCATAGCAATCAGCCCCAGCATTTT	CASSIERGHSNQPQHF
TRBV25-1	15	NA	TRBJ2-5	TRBD1	TGTGCCAGCAGTGTGGGACAGGGAGTAGGAGAGACCCAGTACTTC	CASSVGQGVGETQYF
TRBV5-8	14	few	TRBJ2-3	NA	TGTGCCAGCAGCTTGGCAGACAGACCAGATACGCAGTATTTT	CASSLADRPDTQYF
TRBV7-2	16	NA	TRBJ1-6	TRBD1	TGTGCCAGCAGCTTAAAGGGGACAGGGGATAATTCACCCCTCCACTTT	CASSLKGTGDNSPLHF
TRBV18	14	NA	TRBJ1-2	NA	TGTGCCAGCTCACCACCGGGGGCGGGTCATGGCTACACCTTC	CASSPPGAGHGYTF
TRBV7-2	15	NA	TRBJ2-3	NA	TGTGCCAGCAGCTTAGCCACCTGGGCCACAGATACGCAGTATTTT	CASSLATWATDTQYF
TRBV7-9	13	few	TRBJ1-1	NA	TGTGCCAGCAGCTTGGCCAAACAAGATGAAGCTTTCTTT	CASSLAKQDEAFF
TRBV12-5	15	NA	TRBJ2-5	TRBD2	TGTGCTAGTGGTTTGGAGCGGGGGCTTGGGGAGACCCAGTACTTC	CASGLERGLGETQYF
TRBV2	12	NA	TRBJ1-2	NA	TGTGCCAGCAGTGAGGGGGCCACTGGCTACACCTTC	CASSEGATGYTF
TRBV11-2	15	NA	TRBJ1-5	TRBD1	TGTGCCAGCAGCTTGGACAGGGGAGGCAATCAGCCCCAGCATTTT	CASSLDRGGNQPQHF
TRBV7-2	16	NA	TRBJ1-6	NA	TGTGCCAGCAGCTTACTCTTCGGTGGGCATAATTCACCCCTCCACTTT	CASSLLFGGHNSPLHF
TRBV6-1	15	NA	TRBJ2-7	TRBD1	TGTGCCAGCAGTTCGCGGACAGGGCATTTCTACGAGCAGTACTTC	CASSSRTGHFYEQYF
TRBV9	16	NA	TRBJ2-5	TRBD2	TGTGCCAGCAGCGCCGCATCGGGGGGTCGGGGAGAGACCCAGTACTTC	CASSAASGGRGETQYF
TRBV2	15	NA	TRBJ2-2	TRBD1	TGTGCCAGCAGAGAACAGGGGGTAGTCACCGGGGAGCTGTTTTTT	CASREQGVVTGELFF
TRBV24-1	16	few	TRBJ2-7	TRBD1	TGTGCCACCAGTGACCCTGGACAGGGGGGTTTTTCCGAGCAGTACTTC	CATSDPGQGGFSEQYF
TRBV5-1	14	NA	TRBJ1-2	TRBD1	TGCGCCAGCAGCTTGCTGGACAGGGGAGATGGCTACACCTTC	CASSLLDRGDGYTF
TRBV5-4	15	NA	TRBJ1-2	TRBD1	TGTGCCAGCAGCTTACCGGGACAGTCTAACTATGGCTACACCTTC	CASSLPGQSNYGYTF
TRBV29-1	15	NA	TRBJ2-5	NA	TGCAGCGTTTCCAGACTAGTGGGGGAGCGGGAGACCCAGTACTTC	CSVSRLVGERETQYF
TRBV11-2	18	NA	TRBJ2-7	NA	TGTGCCAGCAGCCCCCCTTCCCCCGGCGGGGGCCTTGCGTACGAGCAGTACTTC	CASSPPSPGGGLAYEQYF
TRBV12-5	16	NA	TRBJ1-5	TRBD1	TGTGCTAGTGGTTTGTACAGGGGGCTAAACAATCAGCCCCAGCATTTT	CASGLYRGLNNQPQHF
TRBV29-1	15	NA	TRBJ2-5	TRBD2	TGCAGCGTTCCTGAGCGGGGGGTCCACCAAGAGACCCAGTACTTC	CSVPERGVHQETQYF
TRBV9	17	NA	TRBJ1-3	TRBD1	TGTGCCAGCAGCCCCAGACCAGATGACAGGGCTGGAAACACCATATATTTT	CASSPRPDDRAGNTIYF
TRBV27	13	NA	TRBJ1-6	NA	TGTGCCAGCAGTTTGGAGTTAAATTCACCCCTCCACTTT	CASSLELNSPLHF
TRBV30	13	NA	TRBJ1-3	NA	TGTGCCTGGAGTGCGGTCTCTGGAAACACCATATATTTT	CAWSAVSGNTIYF
TRBV18	16	NA	TRBJ2-1	NA	TGTGCCAGCTCACCACCCGCGGGGAGAACCTACAATGAGCAGTTCTTC	CASSPPAGRTYNEQFF
TRBV11-3	15	NA	TRBJ1-3	TRBD1	TGTGCCAGCAGCACCAGGGGGCAAGGTGGAAACACCATATATTTT	CASSTRGQGGNTIYF
TRBV11-2	12	NA	TRBJ2-3	NA	TGTGCCAGCAGCCCCGGAGTAGATACGCAGTATTTT	CASSPGVDTQYF
TRBV7-2	14	once	TRBJ2-2	TRBD1	TGTGCCAGCAGAGACAACAGGGGGCGTCGGGAGCTGTTTTTT	CASRDNRGRRELFF
TRBV19	14	NA	TRBJ2-5	NA	TGTGCCAGTAGTCATGGGGGGGCTGGAGAGACCCAGTACTTC	CASSHGGAGETQYF
TRBV19	17	NA	TRBJ1-1	NA	TGTGCCAGTAGTATAGCCGGGACACTGAGCGCTGGGACTGAAGCTTTCTTT	CASSIAGTLSAGTEAFF
TRBV18	15	NA	TRBJ2-3	NA	TGTGCCAGCTCACCTACGTGGGGGGGCACAGATACGCAGTATTTT	CASSPTWGGTDTQYF
TRBV7-2	14	few	TRBJ1-2	NA	TGTGCCAGCAGCCCAGAAGTGATTAACTATGGCTACACCTTC	CASSPEVINYGYTF
TRBV5-1	14	NA	TRBJ1-1	TRBD1	TGCGCCAGCAGCTGGGACAGGGGGAACACTGAAGCTTTCTTT	CASSWDRGNTEAFF
TRBV5-6	13	NA	TRBJ2-1	NA	TGTGCCAGCAGCCCTGGGACTTACAATGAGCAGTTCTTC	CASSPGTYNEQFF
TRBV29-1	13	NA	TRBJ1-1	NA	TGCAGCGGAGGAACATTCATGAACACTGAAGCTTTCTTT	CSGGTFMNTEAFF
TRBV5-1	14	NA	TRBJ2-1	NA	TGCGCCAGCAGCCCTGGGACTTCTTACAATGAGCAGTTCTTC	CASSPGTSYNEQFF
TRBV7-2	18	NA	TRBJ2-3	TRBD2	TGTGCCAGCAGCCTACGGACTAGCGGGGGGCATTTTTCGAATACGCAGTATTTT	CASSLRTSGGHFSNTQYF
TRBV6-2/TRBV6-3	17	few	TRBJ1-5	TRBD1	TGTGCCAGCAGCCCAACCCCCGGACAGGGAGTTTCGGAGCCCCAGCATTTT	CASSPTPGQGVSEPQHF
TRBV18	17	NA	TRBJ2-2	NA	TGTGCCAGCTCACCACCAAAGCCAGGGGTGAACACCGGGGAGCTGTTTTTT	CASSPPKPGVNTGELFF
TRBV7-2	16	NA	TRBJ2-1	TRBD2	TGTGCCAGCAGCTTAGCGAGAGCGGGGTCCTACAATGAGCAGTTCTTC	CASSLARAGSYNEQFF
TRBV5-1	15	NA	TRBJ2-5	NA	TGCGCCAGCAGCCCCTTGGGGCCAAACCAAGAGACCCAGTACTTC	CASSPLGPNQETQYF